The present T cell receptor (beta chain) was sequenced within a study of T cell repertoires in cytomegalovirus infection. As for the study in general: Indications came from public TCR beta signatures; they pointed to CMV infection and to a matching HLA type. Regarding the study as a whole: There were carriers of CMV plus the relevant HLA, and cumulative public TCR beta family frequency identified them. CMV-specific TCR beta clonotypes restricted by HLA-C were the ones dominating the ex vivo response.

The CDR3 length is 12 residues. Germline V lookup: CDR1 SGHRS, CDR2 YFSETQ. On this clonotype: Its target is not known. One end of the junction fails to match germline, which may point to a read error.

MiXCR, applied by TCRdb to the reads, yields one record per CDR3 protein. The repertoire holds about 740,000 distinct CDR3 sequences, about 40% seen once, with around 2.6% in the top ten. This receptor was identified in a human donor in good health (CMV status not recorded). Some clones in this sample may be carry-over from other donors' samples. The sample comprised PBMCs. The V and J genes are TRBV5-1 and TRBJ2-5; 7 bases align to TRBD2. CDR3 coding DNA: TGCGCCAGCAGATTGGGGGGGGAGACCCAGTACTTC. This gives the protein CASRLGGETQYF.